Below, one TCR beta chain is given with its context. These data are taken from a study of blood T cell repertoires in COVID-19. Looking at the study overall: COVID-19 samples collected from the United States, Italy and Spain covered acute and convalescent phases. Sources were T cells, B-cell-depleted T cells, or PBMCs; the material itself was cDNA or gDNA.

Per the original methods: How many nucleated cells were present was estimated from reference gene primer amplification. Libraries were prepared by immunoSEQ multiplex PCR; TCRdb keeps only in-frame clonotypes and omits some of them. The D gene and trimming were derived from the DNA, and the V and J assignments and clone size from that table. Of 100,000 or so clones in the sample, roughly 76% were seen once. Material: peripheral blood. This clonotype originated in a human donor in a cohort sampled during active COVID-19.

The CDR3, as DNA: TGTGCCAGCAGCCCACAGTTGCTGCCAGGACAAGAGACCCAGTACTTC. Translated, it gives CASSPQLLPGQETQYF. This chain links TRBV11-2 with TRBJ2-5, with unresolved D. CDR1 is SGHAT and CDR2 is FQNNGV in the germline V gene. The CDR3 consists of 16 residues. V was cut by 5 bases and J by 2 bases, with 18 bases left in between.